Each of the 12 T cell receptor beta chains below was sequenced from the same sample in a study of T cell repertoires in cytomegalovirus infection. TCRdb recomputed calls from the reads with MiXCR, one row per CDR3 protein. Among about 600,000 distinct CDR3 sequences listed, 24% were seen once. The sample was CD8+ T cells from PBMCs. These receptors were collected from a human donor in good health (CMV status not recorded). Some clones in this sample may be carry-over from other donors' samples.

This rearrangement joins TRBV20-1 to TRBJ1-2; D is possibly TRBD1 (5 bases). Trimming took off 0 bases at V and 3 bases at J, with 8 bases between the two ends. The germline V gene encodes CDR1 DFQATT and CDR2 SNEGSKA (reference sequence). This CDR3 has 13 amino acids. The CDR3 loop reads CSARDRVDYGYTF. Here the CDR3 DNA reads TGCAGTGCTAGAGACAGGGTCGACTATGGCTACACCTTC.

Many counts were recorded for this clonotype. The genes are TRBV7-2 and TRBJ2-1, with D tentatively TRBD1 or TRBD2 (5 bases each). V lost 1 base and J lost 8, with 9 bases in between. This CDR3 is 13 amino acids long. Germline loops: CDR1 SGHTA, CDR2 FQGNSA. In DNA form, the CDR3 reads TGTGCCAGCAGCTTAGGGGGGTCCTATGAGCAGTTCTTC. It is translated as CASSLGGSYEQFF.

V usage is TRBV27 and J usage is TRBJ2-1; D gene unclear. Trimming removed 4 bases at V and 6 bases at J, with 10 bases between. The CDR3 runs 13 residues. In germline, CDR1 is MNHEY, CDR2 SMNVEV (reference sequence). The chain's CDR3 is CASSYGPTNEQFF. Here the CDR3 DNA reads TGTGCCAGCAGTTATGGACCCACCAATGAGCAGTTCTTC.

With respect to this clonotype: One base away lies a much larger clone, so this may be a sequencing read error. The DNA of the CDR3 is TGCGACAGCAGCGAACCCCCCCAGGACAGCAATCAGCCCCAGCATTTT. Amino acid sequence: CDSSEPPQDSNQPQHF. The chain recombines TRBV10-2 with TRBJ1-5; D call uncertain. This CDR3 is built from 16 residues. Germline lookup yields CDR1 WSHSY and CDR2 SAAADI.

This clonotype was counted between two and nine times. The V gene is TRBV12-3 or TRBV12-4, the J gene TRBJ2-2; 10 bases map to TRBD1. With 3 bases clipped from V and 5 bases from J, the junction kept 18 bases outside the gene matches. The CDR3 has 20 residues. CDR3 sequence reads: CASSFRLPFPGTGDTGELFF. In DNA form, the CDR3 reads TGTGCCAGCAGTTTTCGCCTCCCGTTTCCCGGGACAGGGGATACCGGGGAGCTGTTTTTT.

This clonotype was found many times. This chain joins TRBV6-5 and TRBJ2-3; D might be TRBD2 (5 bases). This CDR3 is 15 amino acids long. Trimming removed 0 bases from V and 4 bases from J, with 11 bases in between. Germline V gene data show CDR1 as MNHEY and CDR2 as SVGAGI. This chain's CDR3 is CASSYSAAGSDTQYF. DNA of the CDR3: TGTGCCAGCAGTTACTCAGCGGCGGGTTCAGATACGCAGTATTTT.

This clonotype was seen at least ten times. The chain carries TRBV7-8 and TRBJ2-7; no clear D. This CDR3 has 11 amino acids. CDR1 SGHVS and CDR2 FQNEAQ come from the germline V gene. Trimming pared 5 bases from V and 4 bases from J, leaving 6 bases between. The CDR3 DNA follows: TGTGCCAGCAGCCCCGAATACGAGCAGTACTTC. It codes for CASSPEYEQYF.

Only a few counts were recorded for this clonotype. This CDR3 is CASSRSGEKETQYF. Written as DNA, the CDR3 is TGTGCCAGCAGCCGTAGCGGGGAGAAAGAGACCCAGTACTTC. V gene TRBV11-2 combines with J gene TRBJ2-5; 8 nucleotides agree with TRBD2. Germline CDR1 is SGHAT and CDR2 is FQNNGV. This CDR3 spans 14 amino acids. V dropped 5 bases and J dropped 3; count of bases not matched to a gene: 5.

The chain is built from TRBV7-3 and TRBJ2-4; TRBD1 matches at 8 bases. This CDR3 has 15 residues. The V segment lost 9 bases and the J segment 8 bases; nucleotides outside the gene matches: 15. In germline, CDR1 is SGHTA, CDR2 FQGTGA. The CDR3 nucleotides read TGTGCCAGTTCACCTACAGGGGGTGGTGCTGACATTCAGTACTTC. This sequence encodes CASSPTGGGADIQYF.

The count of this clonotype is one. Since a much larger clone is just one base distant, this may be a read error. The J gene is TRBJ2-1, the V gene TRBV7-2; D is uncertain. The CDR3 contains 11 residues. The germline CDR1 and CDR2 sequences are SGHTA and FQGNSA. CDR3 DNA: TGTGTCAGCAATGGGGTAGATGAGCAGTTCTTC. Amino acids: CVSNGVDEQFF.

The rearrangement joins TRBV9 to TRBJ1-6; D remains ambiguous. V lost 0 bases, J lost 0 bases, and 13 bases lay in between. Germline V gene sequence: CDR1 SGDLS, CDR2 YYNGEE. The CDR3 is 18 amino acids. The CDR3 loop reads CASSVDGSPSSYNSPLHF. The CDR3, as DNA: TGTGCCAGCAGCGTAGATGGCAGCCCGAGCTCCTATAATTCACCCCTCCACTTT.

V is TRBV29-1 and J is TRBJ1-1; TRBD1 agrees at 11 bases. The CDR3 length is 13 residues. The V segment lost 5 bases and the J segment 4 bases; nucleotides outside the gene matches: 3. From germline, CDR1 is SQVTM and CDR2 ANQGSEA. DNA of the CDR3: TGCAGCGTTTCCGGGACAGGGGGCACTGAAGCTTTCTTT. This sequence encodes CSVSGTGGTEAFF.